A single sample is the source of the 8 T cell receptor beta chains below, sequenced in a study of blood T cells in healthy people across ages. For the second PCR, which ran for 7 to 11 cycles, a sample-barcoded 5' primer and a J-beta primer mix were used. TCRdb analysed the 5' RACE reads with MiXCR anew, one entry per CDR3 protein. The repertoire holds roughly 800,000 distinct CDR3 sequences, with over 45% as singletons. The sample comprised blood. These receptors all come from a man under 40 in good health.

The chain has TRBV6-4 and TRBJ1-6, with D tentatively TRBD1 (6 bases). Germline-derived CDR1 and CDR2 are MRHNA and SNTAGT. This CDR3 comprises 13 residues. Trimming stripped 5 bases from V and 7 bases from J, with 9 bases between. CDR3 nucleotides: TGTGCCAGCAGTACAGGGACCAATTCACCCCTCCACTTT. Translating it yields CASSTGTNSPLHF.

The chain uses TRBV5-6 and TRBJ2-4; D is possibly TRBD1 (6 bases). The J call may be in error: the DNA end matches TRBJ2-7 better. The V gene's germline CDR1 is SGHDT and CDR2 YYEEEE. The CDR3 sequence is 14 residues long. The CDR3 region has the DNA TGTGCCAGCAGGCAACAGGGACGAACGAACGAGCAGTACTTC. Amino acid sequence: CASRQQGRTNEQYF.

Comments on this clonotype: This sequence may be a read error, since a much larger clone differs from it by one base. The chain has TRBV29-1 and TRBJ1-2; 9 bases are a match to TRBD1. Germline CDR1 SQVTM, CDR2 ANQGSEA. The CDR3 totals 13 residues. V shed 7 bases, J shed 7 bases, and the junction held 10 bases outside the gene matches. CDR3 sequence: CSGGGQGNSGYTF. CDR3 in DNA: TGCAGCGGGGGGGGACAGGGTAATTCTGGCTACACCTTC.

The CDR3, as DNA: TGTGCCAGCAGTCCGTCGGGGGGGGCTAATCAGCCCCAGCATTTT. The encoded protein is CASSPSGGANQPQHF. The rearrangement joins TRBV6-2 or TRBV6-3 to TRBJ1-5, with D possibly being TRBD1 (6 bases). Germline CDR1 reads MNHEY; CDR2 reads SVGEGT. V shed 5 bases and J shed 4 bases, with 15 bases lying between them. The CDR3 spans 15 residues.

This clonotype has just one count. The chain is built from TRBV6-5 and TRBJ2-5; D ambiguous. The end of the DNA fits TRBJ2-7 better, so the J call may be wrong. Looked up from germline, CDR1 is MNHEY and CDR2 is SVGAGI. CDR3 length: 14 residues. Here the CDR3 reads CASSPRTLPLEQYF. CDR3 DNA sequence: TGTGCCAGCAGTCCCCGGACCCTTCCTCTCGAGCAGTACTTC.

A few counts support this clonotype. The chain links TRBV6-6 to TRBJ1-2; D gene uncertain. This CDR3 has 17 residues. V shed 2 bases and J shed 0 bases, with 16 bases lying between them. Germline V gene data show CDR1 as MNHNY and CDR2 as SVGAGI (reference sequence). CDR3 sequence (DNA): TGTGCCAGCAGTTACAAGGAATCCGACATTTCTAACTATGGCTACACCTTC. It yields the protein CASSYKESDISNYGYTF.

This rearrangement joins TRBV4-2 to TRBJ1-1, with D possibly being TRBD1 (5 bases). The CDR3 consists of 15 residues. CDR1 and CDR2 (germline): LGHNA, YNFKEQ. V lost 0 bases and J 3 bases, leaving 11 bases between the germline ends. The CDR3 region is CASSQDWRGDTEAFF. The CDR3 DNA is TGTGCCAGCAGCCAAGATTGGAGAGGGGACACTGAAGCTTTCTTT.

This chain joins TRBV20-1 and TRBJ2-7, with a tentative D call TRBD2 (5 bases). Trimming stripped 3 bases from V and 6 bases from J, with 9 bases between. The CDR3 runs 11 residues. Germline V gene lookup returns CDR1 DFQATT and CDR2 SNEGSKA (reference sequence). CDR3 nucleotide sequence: TGCAGTGCTAGGGATGGGAGCGAGCAGTACTTC. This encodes CSARDGSEQYF.